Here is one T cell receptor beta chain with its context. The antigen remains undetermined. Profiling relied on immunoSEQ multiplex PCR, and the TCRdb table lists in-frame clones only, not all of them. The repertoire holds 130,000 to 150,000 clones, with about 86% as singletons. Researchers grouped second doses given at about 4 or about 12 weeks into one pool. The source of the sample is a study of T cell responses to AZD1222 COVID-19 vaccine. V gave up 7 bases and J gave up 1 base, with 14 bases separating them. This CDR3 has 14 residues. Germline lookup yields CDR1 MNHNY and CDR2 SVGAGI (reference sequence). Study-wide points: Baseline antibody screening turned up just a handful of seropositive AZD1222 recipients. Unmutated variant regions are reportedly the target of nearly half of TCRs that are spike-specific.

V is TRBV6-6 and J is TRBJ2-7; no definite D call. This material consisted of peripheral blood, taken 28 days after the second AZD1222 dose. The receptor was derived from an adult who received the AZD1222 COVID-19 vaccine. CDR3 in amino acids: CASNRDFTSYEQYF. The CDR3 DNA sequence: TGTGCCAGCAATAGGGATTTCACGTCCTACGAGCAGTACTTC.